This TCR beta chain was captured by sequencing in a study of molecular identifiers for immune sequencing clone quantification. CDR3 length: 15 residues. Trimming stripped 4 bases from V and 6 bases from J, with 15 bases between. CDR1 and CDR2 (germline): SGHDN, FVKESK. Researchers sorted naive CD8 T cells as cells that were CD8+CD4-CCR7+CD45RA+. A remark on this clonotype: One base away lies a much larger clone, so this may be a sequencing read error.

TCRdb processed the PCR reads anew with MiXCR; each CDR3 protein has one entry. The profile shows some 65,000 distinct CDR3 sequences, around a sixth of them singletons. The rearrangement links TRBV14 to TRBJ2-2; possibly TRBD2 for D (6 bases). The specimen was naive CD8+ T cells from blood, with Jurkat cell RNA spiked in. As to subset: FACS-sorted CD8+CD4-CCR7+CD45RA+ naive T cells. The receptor was isolated from a human donor in good health. Some libraries in this study had Jurkat cell RNA spiked in. CDR3 sequence reads: CASSLVGGGAGELFF. The DNA for the CDR3 is TGTGCCAGCAGCCTTGTGGGAGGCGGTGCCGGGGAGCTGTTTTTT.